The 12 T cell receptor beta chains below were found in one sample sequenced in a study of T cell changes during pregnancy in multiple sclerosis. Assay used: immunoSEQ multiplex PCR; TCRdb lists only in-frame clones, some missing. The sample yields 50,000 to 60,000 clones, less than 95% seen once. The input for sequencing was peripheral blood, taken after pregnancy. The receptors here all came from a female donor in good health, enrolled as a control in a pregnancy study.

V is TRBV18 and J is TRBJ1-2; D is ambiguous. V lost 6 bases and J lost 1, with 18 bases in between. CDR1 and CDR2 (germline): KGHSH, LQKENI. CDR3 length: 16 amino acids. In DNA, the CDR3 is TGTGCCAGCTCCCCAACCGGGATTAATTATAACTATGGCTACACCTTC. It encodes CASSPTGINYNYGYTF.

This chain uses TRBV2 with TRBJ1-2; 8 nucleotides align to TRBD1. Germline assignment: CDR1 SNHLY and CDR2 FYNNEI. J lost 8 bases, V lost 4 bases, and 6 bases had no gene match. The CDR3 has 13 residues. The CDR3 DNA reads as TGTGCCAGCAGTGGGCAGGGGGCTAGGGGCTACACCTTC. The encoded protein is CASSGQGARGYTF.

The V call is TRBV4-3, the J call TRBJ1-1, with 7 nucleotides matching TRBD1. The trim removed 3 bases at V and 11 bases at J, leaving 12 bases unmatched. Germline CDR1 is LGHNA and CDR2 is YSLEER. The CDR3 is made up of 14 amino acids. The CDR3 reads CASSHTGQVVEAFF. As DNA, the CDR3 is TGCGCCAGCAGCCATACTGGACAGGTTGTCGAGGCTTTCTTT.

The CDR3: CASSDTGEYGYTF. In DNA form, the CDR3 reads TGTGCCAGCAGCGATACAGGAGAATATGGCTACACCTTC. This rearrangement joins TRBV27 to TRBJ1-2; TRBD1 is a possible D gene (5 bases). Germline CDR1 is MNHEY and CDR2 is SMNVEV (reference sequence). The V gene lost 6 bases and the J gene lost 5 bases, with 13 bases spanning the gap. This CDR3 has 13 residues.

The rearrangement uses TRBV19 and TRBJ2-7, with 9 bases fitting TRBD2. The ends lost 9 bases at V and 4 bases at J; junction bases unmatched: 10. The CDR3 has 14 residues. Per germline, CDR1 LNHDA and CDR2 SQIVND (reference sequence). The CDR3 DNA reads TGTGCCAGCCGCCCGGGACTAGCTTCTTACGAGCAGTACTTC. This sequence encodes CASRPGLASYEQYF.

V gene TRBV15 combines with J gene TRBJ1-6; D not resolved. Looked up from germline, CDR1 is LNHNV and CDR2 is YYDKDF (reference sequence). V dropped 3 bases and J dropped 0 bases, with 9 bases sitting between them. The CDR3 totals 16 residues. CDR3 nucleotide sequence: TGTGCCACCAGCAGGGATCCTAGCTCCTATAATTCACCCCTCCACTTT. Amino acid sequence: CATSRDPSSYNSPLHF.

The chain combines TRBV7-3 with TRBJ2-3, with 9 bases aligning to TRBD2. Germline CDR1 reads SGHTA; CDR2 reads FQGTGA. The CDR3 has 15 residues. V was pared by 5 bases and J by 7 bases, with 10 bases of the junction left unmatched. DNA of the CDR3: TGTGCCAGCAGCCGTAGCGGGAGTGAAGTAAATACGCAGTATTTT. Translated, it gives CASSRSGSEVNTQYF.

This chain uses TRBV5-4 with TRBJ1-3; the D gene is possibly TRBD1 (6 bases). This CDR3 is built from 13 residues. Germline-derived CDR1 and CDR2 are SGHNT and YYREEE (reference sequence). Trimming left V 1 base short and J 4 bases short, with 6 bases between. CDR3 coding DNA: TGTGCCAGCAGCTTGACAGGGGGAAACACCATATATTTT. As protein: CASSLTGGNTIYF.

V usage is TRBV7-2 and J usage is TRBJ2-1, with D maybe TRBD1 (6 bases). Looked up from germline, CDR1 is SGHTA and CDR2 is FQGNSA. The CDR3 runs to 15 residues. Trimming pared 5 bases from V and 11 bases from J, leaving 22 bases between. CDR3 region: CASSANYQGGEKQFF. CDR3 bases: TGTGCCAGCAGCGCTAATTACCAAGGGGGAGAAAAGCAGTTCTTC.

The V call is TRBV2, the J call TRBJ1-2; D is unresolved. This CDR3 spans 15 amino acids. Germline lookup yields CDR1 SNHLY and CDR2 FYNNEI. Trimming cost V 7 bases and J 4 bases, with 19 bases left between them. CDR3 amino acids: CASTLAPGRVYGYTF. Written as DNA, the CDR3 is TGTGCCAGCACCCTGGCCCCGGGGAGAGTCTATGGCTACACCTTC.

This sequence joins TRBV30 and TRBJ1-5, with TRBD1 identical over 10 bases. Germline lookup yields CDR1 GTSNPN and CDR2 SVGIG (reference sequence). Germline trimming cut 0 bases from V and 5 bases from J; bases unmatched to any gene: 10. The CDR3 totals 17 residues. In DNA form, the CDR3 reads TGTGCCTGGAGTGTACGGTGGGACAGGGGACGTGATCAGCCCCAGCATTTT. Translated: CAWSVRWDRGRDQPQHF.

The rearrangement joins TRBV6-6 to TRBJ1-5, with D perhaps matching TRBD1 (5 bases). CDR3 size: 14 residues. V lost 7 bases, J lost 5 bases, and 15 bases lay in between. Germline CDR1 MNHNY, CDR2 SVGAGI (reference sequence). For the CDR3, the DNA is TGTGCCAGCAACCTCCAGGGTGCAGATCAGCCCCAGCATTTT. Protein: CASNLQGADQPQHF.